This T cell receptor (beta chain) came from a study of blood T cells in healthy people across ages. The use of a sample-barcoded 5' primer and a J-beta primer mix characterized a second PCR of roughly 6 to 11 cycles. From the 5' RACE reads, TCRdb called clonotypes with MiXCR, one entry per CDR3 protein. This table has about 700,000 distinct CDR3 sequences, approximately 31% appearing once. The CDR3 runs 13 residues. Germline values: CDR1 MNHNY, CDR2 SVGAGI (reference sequence). V lost 0 bases to trimming and J lost 10 bases, with 7 bases between them. This clonotype has more than one count but fewer than ten.

The chain links TRBV6-6 to TRBJ1-6, with D unresolved. Material: blood. This sequence was found in a woman aged 80 or older in good health. The chain's CDR3 is CASSYSIESPLHF. The CDR3 DNA reads TGTGCCAGCAGTTACTCGATCGAATCACCCCTCCACTTT.